Each of the 25 T cell receptor beta chains below was sequenced from the same sample in a study of CD8 T cells in Susac syndrome. Reverse transcription of about 0.45 to 1 ug RNA was performed with random hexamers. Each CDR3 protein is one row after TCRdb ran MiXCR on the immunoSEQ multiplex PCR reads. The profile covers 74,000 or so distinct CDR3 sequences, with around 93% appearing a single time and roughly 0.5% taken by the ten largest. The source material was CD4+ T cells from PBMCs. These receptors were obtained from a human donor with Susac syndrome.

The chain links TRBV29-1 to TRBJ2-1; TRBD2 aligns across 7 bases. The V and J ends lost 6 bases and 12 bases, in that order; junction bases with no gene match: 11. The germline gives CDR1 SQVTM, CDR2 ANQGSEA. The CDR3 length is 12 residues. The CDR3 protein is CSVESTLAVQFF. DNA for the CDR3: TGCAGCGTAGAGTCAACCCTAGCGGTGCAGTTCTTC.

In the case of this clonotype: The junction differs from germline at one of its ends, possibly a read error. The chain couples TRBV5-1 to TRBJ1-1; D is possibly TRBD1 (6 bases). The germline CDR1 and CDR2 sequences are SGHRS and YFSETQ. CDR3 size: 12 residues. Here the CDR3 reads CASSQQGAEAFF. The DNA for the CDR3 is TGTGCCAGCAGTCAACAGGGAGCTGAAGCTTTCTTT.

This chain links TRBV5-1 with TRBJ2-1; TRBD2 aligns across 9 bases. V shed 0 bases, J shed 4 bases, and the junction held 8 bases outside the gene matches. This CDR3 is 17 amino acids long. Germline CDR1 and CDR2: SGHRS and YFSETQ. This CDR3 is CASSLEPTSGIYNEQFF. The CDR3 region has the DNA TGCGCCAGCAGCTTGGAACCGACTAGCGGAATATACAATGAGCAGTTCTTC.

V is TRBV20-1 and J is TRBJ2-5; D not resolved. V dropped 1 base and J dropped 5 bases, with 11 bases sitting between them. The CDR3 covers 13 residues. Germline V gene sequence: CDR1 DFQATT, CDR2 SNEGSKA (reference sequence). The CDR3 coding sequence is TGCAGTGCTAGAGGGTCTTTGCGGGAGACCCAGTACTTC. Amino acid sequence: CSARGSLRETQYF.

The chain employs TRBV19 and TRBJ1-5, with 7 nucleotides matching TRBD1. The CDR3 has 13 amino acids. Per the germline V gene, CDR1 is LNHDA and CDR2 is SQIVND (reference sequence). The trim removed 8 bases at V and 10 bases at J, leaving 11 bases unmatched. The CDR3 nucleotides read TGTGCCAGTGCCCGGGACAGCGGATTTCCCCAGCATTTT. Its protein is CASARDSGFPQHF.

This rearrangement joins TRBV12-3 or TRBV12-4 to TRBJ2-3; D gene ambiguous. V lost 6 bases and J lost 2, with 9 bases in between. The CDR3 covers 13 residues. The DNA of the CDR3 is TGTGCCAGCAGACCTCCAGCCACAGATACGCAGTATTTT. Its translation is CASRPPATDTQYF.

V gene TRBV11-1 combines with J gene TRBJ2-4; 9 positions agree with TRBD2. This CDR3 spans 20 amino acids. The germline gives CDR1 SGHAT, CDR2 FQDESV (reference sequence). V lost 1 base, J lost 1 base, and 14 bases stayed unmatched. The CDR3 DNA follows: TGTGCCAGCAGCTTAGGGACCTTAGCGGGAGATACGAGGGCCAAAAACATTCAGTACTTC. It is translated as CASSLGTLAGDTRAKNIQYF.

This chain connects TRBV20-1 to TRBJ1-3, with a weak D call TRBD1 (5 bases). Germline loops: CDR1 DFQATT, CDR2 SNEGSKA (reference sequence). This CDR3 spans 16 amino acids. Trimming took off 2 bases at V and 0 bases at J, with 14 bases between the two ends. DNA for the CDR3: TGCAGTGCTAGATCACCTACCGGGGGCTCTGGAAACACCATATATTTT. Translating gives CSARSPTGGSGNTIYF.

The chain has TRBV27 and TRBJ2-2, with a possible D match to TRBD1 (6 bases). CDR1 and CDR2 from the germline V gene are MNHEY and SMNVEV (reference sequence). The CDR3 spans 16 residues. The ends were cut back, 5 bases at V and 4 bases at J, with 17 bases in the middle. The CDR3 DNA follows: TGTGCCAGCAGTAACGGCCTCGGACAGTCCACCGGGGAGCTGTTTTTT. This encodes CASSNGLGQSTGELFF.

The chain couples TRBV19 to TRBJ2-3; TRBD2 matches at 7 bases. V lost 4 bases, J lost 0 bases, and 1 base stayed unmatched. This CDR3 has 14 amino acids. Germline V gene lookup returns CDR1 LNHDA and CDR2 SQIVND (reference sequence). CDR3 coding DNA: TGTGCCAGTAGTAGCGGGAGTAGCACAGATACGCAGTATTTT. It yields the protein CASSSGSSTDTQYF.

Only a few counts were recorded for this clonotype. CDR3 residues: CSPPRTSGRAGTGELFF. The CDR3 region has the DNA TGCAGCCCCCCCCGGACTAGCGGGAGGGCGGGCACCGGGGAGCTGTTTTTT. V is TRBV29-1 and J is TRBJ2-2; 15 nucleotides agree with TRBD2. The CDR3 sequence is 17 residues long. From germline, CDR1 is SQVTM and CDR2 ANQGSEA. V was pared by 8 bases and J by 4 bases, with 11 bases of the junction left unmatched.

The J gene is TRBJ2-5, the V gene TRBV24-1; D perhaps matches TRBD2 (5 bases). Germline V gives CDR1 KGHDR, CDR2 SFDVKD. CDR3 length equals 14 residues. V was cut by 3 bases and J by 3 bases, with 10 bases left in between. The CDR3 loop reads CATSDRGRKETQYF. The CDR3 DNA reads as TGTGCCACCAGTGATCGGGGTAGAAAAGAGACCCAGTACTTC.

This clonotype has a handful of counts. J is TRBJ2-1 and V is TRBV29-1; D remains unclear. The V end lost 5 bases, the J end lost 10 bases, and 12 bases lay between the germline ends. The CDR3 loop spans 11 amino acids. Per the germline V gene, CDR1 is SQVTM and CDR2 is ANQGSEA. The CDR3 coding sequence is TGCAGCGTTTTCTACAGCAGGGAGCAGTTCTTC. Translation gives CSVFYSREQFF.

The rearrangement uses TRBV6-4 and TRBJ2-3; D ambiguous. Germline loops: CDR1 MRHNA, CDR2 SNTAGT. V lost 0 bases, J lost 1 base, and 8 bases lay in between. CDR3 size: 15 residues. Written as DNA, the CDR3 is TGTGCCAGCAGTGACTCGGGTGAGGGCACAGATACGCAGTATTTT. This encodes CASSDSGEGTDTQYF.

The gene calls are TRBV25-1 and TRBJ1-1; TRBD1 is a possible D gene (5 bases). Germline V gene sequence: CDR1 MGHDK, CDR2 SYGVNS. The V end lost 6 bases, the J end lost 1 base, and 12 bases lay between the germline ends. The CDR3 has 14 residues. The CDR3: CASSLGQKNTEAFF. The CDR3 coding sequence is TGTGCCAGCAGCCTCGGACAAAAGAACACTGAAGCTTTCTTT.

The chain combines TRBV9 with TRBJ2-1; the match to TRBD2 covers 12 bases. CDR1 is SGDLS, CDR2 YYNGEE, per germline. CDR3 length: 15 residues. V lost 4 bases, J lost 7 bases, and 6 bases stayed unmatched. Here the CDR3 DNA reads TGTGCCAGCAGCCAGACTAGCGGGAGTTGGAATGAGCAGTTCTTC. Residues: CASSQTSGSWNEQFF.

The V call is TRBV4-2, the J call TRBJ2-5; D is ambiguous. The germline CDR1 and CDR2 sequences are LGHNA and YNFKEQ. The CDR3 totals 14 residues. The germline V and J ends were trimmed by 0 bases and 3 bases, with 8 bases remaining between them. As DNA, the CDR3 is TGTGCCAGCAGCCAAGATTTAAATAAAGAGACCCAGTACTTC. As protein: CASSQDLNKETQYF.

This clonotype came up once. The V and J genes are TRBV7-2 and TRBJ2-7, with TRBD2 identical over 16 bases. The V gene end was trimmed by 2 bases and the J gene end by 4 bases; junction bases not matched to a gene: 5. CDR3 length equals 17 residues. In germline, CDR1 is SGHTA, CDR2 FQGNSA. The CDR3, as DNA: TGTGCCAGCAGCTTATCAGGGACTAGCGGGGGGGCTTACGAGCAGTACTTC. Protein: CASSLSGTSGGAYEQYF.

This clonotype was seen just once. This sequence joins TRBV2 and TRBJ1-6, with TRBD1 identical over 7 bases. Germline lookup yields CDR1 SNHLY and CDR2 FYNNEI. This CDR3 contains 14 residues. With 5 bases clipped from V and 5 bases from J, the junction kept 3 bases outside the gene matches. The CDR3 DNA is TGTGCCAGCAGTCCGGGACAGCATAATTCACCCCTCCACTTT. Translating it yields CASSPGQHNSPLHF.

The chain uses TRBV9 and TRBJ2-7; 9 bases agree with TRBD1. Trimming took 4 bases from V and 3 from J; bases not matched to a gene: 8. CDR3 length: 15 amino acids. Germline V gives CDR1 SGDLS, CDR2 YYNGEE. CDR3 DNA sequence: TGTGCCAGCAGCCCGGGCGGGACAGGGCACTACGAGCAGTACTTC. Protein sequence: CASSPGGTGHYEQYF.

V gene TRBV7-9 combines with J gene TRBJ1-5; D might be TRBD1 (6 bases). V shed 5 bases and J shed 0 bases, with 11 bases lying between them. Per the germline V gene, CDR1 is SEHNR and CDR2 is FQNEAQ (reference sequence). This CDR3 has 15 residues. The CDR3 reads CASSPDSHSNQPQHF. The CDR3 nucleotides read TGTGCCAGCAGCCCGGACAGCCATAGCAATCAGCCCCAGCATTTT.

The rearrangement uses TRBV2 and TRBJ1-5, with D uncertain. CDR1 and CDR2 from the germline V gene are SNHLY and FYNNEI. This CDR3 has 16 residues. V dropped 4 bases and J dropped 3 bases, with 16 bases sitting between them. In DNA form, the CDR3 reads TGTGCCAGCAGTGGGTCTGCCGCAGCCCTCAATCAGCCCCAGCATTTT. Amino acid sequence: CASSGSAAALNQPQHF. The full variable domain, completed using reference TRBV2 and TRBJ1-5, is EPEVTQTPSHQVTQMGQEVILRCVPISNHLYFYWYRQILGQKVEFLVSFYNNEISEKSEIFDDQFSVERPDGSNFTLKIRSTKLEDSAMYFCASSGSAAALNQPQHFGDGTRLSIL.

The gene calls are TRBV7-6 and TRBJ2-1; 7 bases align to TRBD2. After removal of 2 bases from V and 0 bases from J, the junction contained 4 bases not matched to a gene. This CDR3 is built from 16 residues. The germline CDR1 and CDR2 sequences are SGHVS and FNYEAQ. DNA for the CDR3: TGTGCCAGCAGCTTAATGGGCGGGAGCTCCTACAATGAGCAGTTCTTC. Translating it yields CASSLMGGSSYNEQFF.

This chain connects TRBV28 to TRBJ2-2; 7 bases map to TRBD2. The CDR3 totals 15 residues. V gave up 11 bases and J gave up 3 bases; unmatched junction bases: 12. From germline, CDR1 is MDHEN and CDR2 SYDVKM. The CDR3 reads CAHRGRGADTGELFF. The DNA of the CDR3 is TGTGCCCACCGGGGGAGGGGCGCGGACACCGGGGAGCTGTTTTTT.

V usage is TRBV6-5 and J usage is TRBJ1-1; perhaps TRBD1 as D (5 bases). In germline, CDR1 is MNHEY, CDR2 SVGAGI. V was clipped by 0 bases and J by 0 bases, with 8 bases between them. The CDR3 is 15 amino acids. This CDR3 reads CASSYSRALNTEAFF. The CDR3 nucleotides are TGTGCCAGCAGTTACTCCAGGGCGCTGAACACTGAAGCTTTCTTT.